What follows is one T cell receptor beta chain and its context. This sample is part of a study of shared clonotypes between healthy human individuals. The V segment lost 3 bases and the J segment 9 bases; nucleotides outside the gene matches: 8. The CDR3 contains 17 residues. Germline V CDR1 and CDR2: LGHNA, YSLEER. The data were produced by immunoSEQ multiplex PCR, yet TCRdb's version contains in-frame clones alone and is incomplete. The table has 2 million to 2.5 million clones, approximately 95% seen once. This TCR was sampled from a man younger than 35 in good health. Some clones in this sample may be carry-over from other donors' samples. This sequence joins TRBV4-3 and TRBJ2-1; 16 bases match TRBD2. The sequenced sample consisted of naive CD4+ T cells from PBMCs. Subset meaning: CD45RA+ positively selected. The CDR3 protein is CASSHPRGLAGGSEQFF. CDR3 nucleotide sequence: TGCGCCAGCAGCCATCCCCGGGGACTAGCGGGAGGGAGTGAGCAGTTCTTC.